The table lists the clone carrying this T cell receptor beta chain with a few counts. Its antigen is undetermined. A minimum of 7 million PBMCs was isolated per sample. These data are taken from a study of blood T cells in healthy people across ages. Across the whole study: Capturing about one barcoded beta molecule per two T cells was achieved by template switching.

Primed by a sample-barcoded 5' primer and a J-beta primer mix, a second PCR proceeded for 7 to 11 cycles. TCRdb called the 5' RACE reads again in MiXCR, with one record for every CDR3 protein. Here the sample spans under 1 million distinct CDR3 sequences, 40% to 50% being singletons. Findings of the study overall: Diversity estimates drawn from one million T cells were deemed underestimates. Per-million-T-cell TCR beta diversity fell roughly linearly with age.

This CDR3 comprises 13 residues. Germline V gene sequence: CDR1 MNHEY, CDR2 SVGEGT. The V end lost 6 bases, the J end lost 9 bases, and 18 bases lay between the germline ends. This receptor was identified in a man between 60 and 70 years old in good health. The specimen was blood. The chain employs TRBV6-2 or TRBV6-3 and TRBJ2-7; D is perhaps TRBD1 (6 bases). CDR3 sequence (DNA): TGTGCCAGCAGGCTCCGGGCCAGGGGAACGCAGTACTTC. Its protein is CASRLRARGTQYF.